The 15 T cell receptor beta chains reported below all come from one sample, sequenced in a study of identical twins. TCRdb called the 5' RACE reads again in MiXCR, with one record for every CDR3 protein. The sample includes hundreds of thousands of distinct CDR3 sequences, around 10% of them seen just once. Specimen: memory (CD45RO+) T cells sorted from blood. The receptors come from a woman between 18 and 29 years old in good health.

The chain has TRBV20-1 and TRBJ2-5; 7 bases map to TRBD2. The germline CDR1 and CDR2 sequences are DFQATT and SNEGSKA (reference sequence). This CDR3 region has 14 residues. J was trimmed by 5 bases and V by 3 bases; bases with no gene match: 9. The CDR3 nucleotides are TGCAGTGCTAGGACTAGCAGGTTAGCGGAGACCCAGTACTTC. It specifies CSARTSRLAETQYF.

The chain uses TRBV10-1 and TRBJ2-1, with D hard to call. This CDR3 spans 13 amino acids. In germline, CDR1 is WNHNN, CDR2 SYGVQD (reference sequence). V lost 6 bases and J 7 bases, leaving 13 bases between the germline ends. The DNA for the CDR3 is TGCGCCAGCAGCGGATTCAGTGATAATGAGCAGTTCTTC. Translating gives CASSGFSDNEQFF.

J is TRBJ2-7 and V is TRBV11-2; 12 bases match TRBD2. Per germline, CDR1 SGHAT and CDR2 FQNNGV. The CDR3 consists of 18 residues. The J segment lost 5 bases and the V segment lost 3 bases, leaving 14 bases of the junction unmatched. The CDR3 nucleotides are TGTGCCAGCAGCTTGCACCCGGGACTAGCGGGCCCCAGAGACGAGCAGTACTTC. Protein sequence: CASSLHPGLAGPRDEQYF. Filled out from reference TRBV11-2 and TRBJ2-7, the complete variable domain reads EAGVAQSPRYKIIEKRQSVAFWCNPISGHATLYWYQQILGQGPKLLIQFQNNGVVDDSQLPKDRFSAERLKGVDSTLKIQPAKLEDSAVYLCASSLHPGLAGPRDEQYFGPGTRLTVT.

In its sample, this clonotype was seen a few times. The J gene is TRBJ2-1, the V gene TRBV7-2; perhaps D is TRBD1 or TRBD2 (5 bases each). This CDR3 has 13 residues. The V end lost 7 bases, the J end lost 4 bases, and 11 bases lay between the germline ends. Germline V CDR1 and CDR2: SGHTA, FQGNSA. The CDR3 loop reads CASTRDPYNEQFF. CDR3 nucleotide sequence: TGTGCCAGCACCCGGGACCCATACAATGAGCAGTTCTTC.

For this clonotype: This may come from a read error, since a much larger clone is one base off. V and J are TRBV7-2 and TRBJ2-2, with D unclear. CDR1 SGHTA and CDR2 FQGNSA come from the germline V gene. The CDR3 has 13 amino acids. CDR3 loop: CANSLARDGELFF. In DNA, the CDR3 is TGTGCCAACAGCTTAGCAAGGGACGGGGAGCTGTTTTTT.

In its sample, this clonotype was seen a few times. The rearrangement uses TRBV20-1 and TRBJ2-5; D may be TRBD1 (6 bases). V lost 4 bases to trimming and J lost 5 bases, with 20 bases between them. The CDR3 totals 15 residues. Germline-derived CDR1 and CDR2 are DFQATT and SNEGSKA (reference sequence). The CDR3 DNA reads TGCAGTGCTATACCCGCGGTGGGGGCCGGGGAGACCCAGTACTTC. It codes for CSAIPAVGAGETQYF.

This clonotype occurred once. CDR3 residues: CASSYTGTYEQYF. For the CDR3, the DNA is TGTGCCAGCAGCTATACTGGGACCTACGAGCAGTACTTC. The J gene is TRBJ2-7, the V gene TRBV3-1; D ambiguous. The germline gives CDR1 LGHDT, CDR2 YNNKEL (reference sequence). With 5 bases removed from V and 2 bases from J, the gap between germline ends came to 10 bases. The CDR3 has 13 residues.

This clonotype was observed at least ten times. The V gene is TRBV12-3 or TRBV12-4, the J gene TRBJ1-6; D remains unclear. The ends were cut back, 8 bases at V and 1 base at J, with 9 bases in the middle. The CDR3 has 14 residues. The CDR3 spells CASGDESYNSPLHF. In nucleotides, the CDR3 is TGTGCCAGCGGCGACGAGTCCTATAATTCACCCCTCCACTTT.

This clonotype was counted only a few times. V and J are TRBV3-1 and TRBJ2-7; D may be TRBD1 (5 bases). The CDR3 sequence is 14 residues long. Trimming stripped 3 bases from V and 3 bases from J, with 12 bases between. Looked up from germline, CDR1 is LGHDT and CDR2 is YNNKEL (reference sequence). CDR3 coding DNA: TGTGCCAGCAGCCAGCACGACAGTTTCTACGAGCAGTACTTC. Its translation is CASSQHDSFYEQYF.

In this sample, this clonotype turned up many times. This sequence joins TRBV3-1 and TRBJ2-1; D unresolved. Germline V CDR1 and CDR2: LGHDT, YNNKEL (reference sequence). The CDR3 totals 13 residues. Trimming took off 1 base at V and 9 bases at J, with 10 bases between the two ends. The CDR3 DNA reads TGTGCCAGCAGCCAAGGAGTGCGTAGTGAGCAGTTCTTC. It is translated as CASSQGVRSEQFF.

The genes are TRBV2 and TRBJ1-3; 7 bases fit TRBD1. Unmatched junction bases numbered 12, after V lost 7 bases and J lost 0 bases. From germline, CDR1 is SNHLY and CDR2 FYNNEI. The CDR3 runs to 17 residues. The CDR3: CASMTGKAHLSGNTIYF. In DNA form, the CDR3 reads TGTGCCAGCATGACAGGGAAAGCCCACCTCTCTGGAAACACCATATATTTT.

This clonotype appeared a few times. The J gene is TRBJ2-7, the V gene TRBV4-3; the D gene is possibly TRBD1 (5 bases). CDR1 and CDR2 from the germline V gene are LGHNA and YSLEER. The CDR3 is 15 residues long. V was cut by 0 bases and J by 6 bases, with 15 bases left in between. CDR3 loop: CASSQDWGGAFEQYF. The CDR3 DNA follows: TGCGCCAGCAGCCAAGATTGGGGTGGGGCCTTCGAGCAGTACTTC.

The gene calls are TRBV7-2 and TRBJ2-1; 11 positions match TRBD2. Germline assignment: CDR1 SGHTA and CDR2 FQGNSA. V lost 1 base to trimming and J lost 6 bases; unmatched junction nucleotides: 2. The CDR3 spans 15 residues. The CDR3 DNA reads TGTGCCAGCAGCTTAGTAGCGGGAGGGGGCAATGAGCAGTTCTTC. Translating it yields CASSLVAGGGNEQFF.

This clonotype appeared a few times. The V and J genes are TRBV20-1 and TRBJ2-5; 7 bases are a match to TRBD2. Trimming removed 2 bases from V and 1 base from J; junction bases left unmatched: 13. This CDR3 comprises 17 residues. CDR1 DFQATT and CDR2 SNEGSKA come from the germline V gene (reference sequence). In DNA, the CDR3 is TGCAGTGCTAGACAACTGGGAGGAGCGGGGATCCAAGAGACCCAGTACTTC. This translates into CSARQLGGAGIQETQYF.

The CDR3 nucleotides are TGCAGTGCTAGATTTGGGGGGGGGCCCACCGGGGAGCTGTTTTTT. Protein: CSARFGGGPTGELFF. J is TRBJ2-2 and V is TRBV20-1; D may be TRBD2 (7 bases). Germline assignment: CDR1 DFQATT and CDR2 SNEGSKA (reference sequence). The CDR3 has 15 amino acids. The V end lost 2 bases, the J end lost 4 bases, and 14 bases lay between the germline ends.